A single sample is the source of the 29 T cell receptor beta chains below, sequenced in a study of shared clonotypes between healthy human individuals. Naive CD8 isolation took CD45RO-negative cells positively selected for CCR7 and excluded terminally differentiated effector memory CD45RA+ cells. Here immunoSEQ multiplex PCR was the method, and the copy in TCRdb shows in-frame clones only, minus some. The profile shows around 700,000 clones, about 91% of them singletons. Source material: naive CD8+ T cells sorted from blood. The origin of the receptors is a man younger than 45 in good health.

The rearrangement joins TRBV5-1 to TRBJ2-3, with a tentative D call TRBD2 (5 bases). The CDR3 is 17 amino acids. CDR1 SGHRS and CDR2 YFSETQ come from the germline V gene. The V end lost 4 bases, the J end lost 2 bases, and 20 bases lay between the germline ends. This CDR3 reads CASSGRDERTYTDTQYF. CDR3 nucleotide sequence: TGCGCCAGCAGCGGCCGCGATGAGCGGACCTACACAGATACGCAGTATTTT.

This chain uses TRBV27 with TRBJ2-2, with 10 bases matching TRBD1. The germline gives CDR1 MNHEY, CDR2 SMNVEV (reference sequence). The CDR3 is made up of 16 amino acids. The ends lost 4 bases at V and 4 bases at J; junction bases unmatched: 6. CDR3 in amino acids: CASSSPGQGFTGELFF. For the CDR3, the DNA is TGTGCCAGCAGTTCCCCGGGACAGGGGTTCACCGGGGAGCTGTTTTTT.

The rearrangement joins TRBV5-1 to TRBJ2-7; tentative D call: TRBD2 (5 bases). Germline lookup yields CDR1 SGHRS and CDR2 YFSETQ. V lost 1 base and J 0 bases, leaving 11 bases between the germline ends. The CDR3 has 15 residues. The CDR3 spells CASSLIWENSYEQYF. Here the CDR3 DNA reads TGCGCCAGCAGCTTGATCTGGGAGAACTCCTACGAGCAGTACTTC. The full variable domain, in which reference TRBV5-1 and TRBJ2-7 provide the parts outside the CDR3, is KAGVTQTPRYLIKTRGQQVTLSCSPISGHRSVSWYQQTPGQGLQFLFEYFSETQRNKGNFPGRFSGRQFSNSRSEMNVSTLELGDSALYLCASSLIWENSYEQYFGPGTRLTVT.

The CDR3 DNA is TGTGCCAGCAGTCTCTTTGGGGGCGTTGGAAACACCATATATTTT. Translated: CASSLFGGVGNTIYF. The chain employs TRBV28 and TRBJ1-3; D is possibly TRBD1 (6 bases). Trimming stripped 5 bases from V and 3 bases from J, with 14 bases between. This CDR3 is 15 amino acids long. Germline values: CDR1 MDHEN, CDR2 SYDVKM.

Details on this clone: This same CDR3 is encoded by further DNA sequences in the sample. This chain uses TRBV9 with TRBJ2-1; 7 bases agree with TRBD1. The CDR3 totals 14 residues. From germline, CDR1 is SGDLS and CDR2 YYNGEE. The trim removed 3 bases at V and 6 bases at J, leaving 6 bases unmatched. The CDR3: CASSATGNSNEQFF. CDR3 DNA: TGTGCCAGCAGCGCGACAGGGAACTCCAATGAGCAGTTCTTC.

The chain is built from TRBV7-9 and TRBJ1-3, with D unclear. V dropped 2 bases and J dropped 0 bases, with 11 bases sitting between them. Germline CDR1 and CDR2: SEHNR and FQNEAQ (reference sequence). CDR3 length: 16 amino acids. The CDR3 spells CASSLFGDNSGNTIYF. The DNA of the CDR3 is TGTGCCAGCAGCTTATTTGGAGATAACTCTGGAAACACCATATATTTT.

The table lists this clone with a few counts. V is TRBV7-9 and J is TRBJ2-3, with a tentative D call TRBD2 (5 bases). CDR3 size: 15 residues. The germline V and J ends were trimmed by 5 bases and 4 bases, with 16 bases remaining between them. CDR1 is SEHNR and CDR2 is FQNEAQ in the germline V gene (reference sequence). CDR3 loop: CASSHGPRGPDTQYF. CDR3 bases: TGTGCCAGCAGCCATGGACCCCGAGGGCCAGATACGCAGTATTTT.

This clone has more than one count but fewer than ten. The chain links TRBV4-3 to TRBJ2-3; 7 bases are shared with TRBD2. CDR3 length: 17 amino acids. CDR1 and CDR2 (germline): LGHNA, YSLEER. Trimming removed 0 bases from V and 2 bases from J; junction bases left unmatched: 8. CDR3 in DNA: TGCGCCAGCAGCCAAGAAGTCGGCGGGAGTAACACAGATACGCAGTATTTT. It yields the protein CASSQEVGGSNTDTQYF.

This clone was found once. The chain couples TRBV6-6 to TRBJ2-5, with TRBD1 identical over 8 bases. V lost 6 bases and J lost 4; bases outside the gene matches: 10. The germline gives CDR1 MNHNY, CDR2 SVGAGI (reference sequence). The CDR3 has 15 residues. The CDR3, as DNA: TGTGCCAGCAGAAGGACAGGGAGCATTTCAGAGACCCAGTACTTC. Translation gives CASRRTGSISETQYF.

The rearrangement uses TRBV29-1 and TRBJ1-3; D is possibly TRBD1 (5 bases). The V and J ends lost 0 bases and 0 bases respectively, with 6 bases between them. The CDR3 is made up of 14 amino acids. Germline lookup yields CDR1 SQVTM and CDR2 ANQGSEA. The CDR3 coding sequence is TGCAGCGTTGAAGACGGGGCCTCTGGAAACACCATATATTTT. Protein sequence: CSVEDGASGNTIYF.

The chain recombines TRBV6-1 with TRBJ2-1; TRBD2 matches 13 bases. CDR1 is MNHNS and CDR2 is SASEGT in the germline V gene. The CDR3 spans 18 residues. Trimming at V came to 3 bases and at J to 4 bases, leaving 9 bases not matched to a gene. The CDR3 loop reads CASSERLGTSGAYNEQFF. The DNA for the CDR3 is TGTGCCAGCAGTGAGCGACTGGGGACTAGCGGGGCGTACAATGAGCAGTTCTTC.

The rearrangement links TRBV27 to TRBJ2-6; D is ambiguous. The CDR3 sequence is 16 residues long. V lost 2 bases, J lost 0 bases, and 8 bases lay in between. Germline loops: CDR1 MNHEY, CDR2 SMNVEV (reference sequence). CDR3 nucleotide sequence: TGTGCCAGCAGTTTAATCGGAGCCTCTGGGGCCAACGTCCTGACTTTC. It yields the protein CASSLIGASGANVLTF.

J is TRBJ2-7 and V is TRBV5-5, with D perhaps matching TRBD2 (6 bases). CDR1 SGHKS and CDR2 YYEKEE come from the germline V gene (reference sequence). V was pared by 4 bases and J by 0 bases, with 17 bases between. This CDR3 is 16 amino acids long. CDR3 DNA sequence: TGTGCCAGCAGCCCCTTTTTGCGGGACGCCTCCTACGAGCAGTACTTC. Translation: CASSPFLRDASYEQYF.

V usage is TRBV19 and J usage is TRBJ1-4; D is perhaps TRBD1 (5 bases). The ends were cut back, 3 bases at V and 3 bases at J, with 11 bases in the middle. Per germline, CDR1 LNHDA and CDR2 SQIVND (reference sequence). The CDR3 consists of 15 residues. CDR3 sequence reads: CASSIVLTANEKLFF. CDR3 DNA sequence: TGTGCCAGTAGTATCGTCCTGACAGCTAATGAAAAACTGTTTTTT.

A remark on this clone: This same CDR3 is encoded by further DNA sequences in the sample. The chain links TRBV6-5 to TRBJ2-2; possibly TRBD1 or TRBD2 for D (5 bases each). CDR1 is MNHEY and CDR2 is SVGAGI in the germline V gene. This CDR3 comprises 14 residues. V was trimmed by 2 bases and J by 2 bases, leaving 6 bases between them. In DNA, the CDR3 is TGTGCCAGCAGTTACGGGGGAAACACCGGGGAGCTGTTTTTT. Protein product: CASSYGGNTGELFF.

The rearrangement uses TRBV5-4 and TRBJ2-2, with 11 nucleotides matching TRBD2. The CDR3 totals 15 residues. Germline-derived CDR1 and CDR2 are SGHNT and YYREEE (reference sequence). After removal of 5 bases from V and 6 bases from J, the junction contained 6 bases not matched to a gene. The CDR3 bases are TGTGCCAGCAGACTGGAGACTAGCGGGGCCGGGGAGCTGTTTTTT. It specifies CASRLETSGAGELFF.

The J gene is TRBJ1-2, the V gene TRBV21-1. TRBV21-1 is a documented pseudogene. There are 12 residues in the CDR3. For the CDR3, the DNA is TGTGCCAGCAGCAAAGTCGGGTGTGGCTACACCTTC. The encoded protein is CASSKVGCGYTF.

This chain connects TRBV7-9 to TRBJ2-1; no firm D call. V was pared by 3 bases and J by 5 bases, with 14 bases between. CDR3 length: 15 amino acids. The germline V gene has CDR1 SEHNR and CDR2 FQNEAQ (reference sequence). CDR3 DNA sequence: TGTGCCAGCAGCTTTTTATTGGAGAAAGACAATGAGCAGTTCTTC. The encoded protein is CASSFLLEKDNEQFF.

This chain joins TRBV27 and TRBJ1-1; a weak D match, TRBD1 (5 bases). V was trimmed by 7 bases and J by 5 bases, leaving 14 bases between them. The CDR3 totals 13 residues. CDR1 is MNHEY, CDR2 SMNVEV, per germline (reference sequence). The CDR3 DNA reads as TGTGCCAGCACAGGGCTGAAGGGAACTGAAGCTTTCTTT. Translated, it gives CASTGLKGTEAFF.

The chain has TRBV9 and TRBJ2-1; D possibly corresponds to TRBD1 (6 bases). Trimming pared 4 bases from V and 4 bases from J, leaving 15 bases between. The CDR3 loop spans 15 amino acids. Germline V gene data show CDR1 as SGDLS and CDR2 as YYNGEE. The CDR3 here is CASSRGGQNYNEQFF. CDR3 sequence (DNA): TGTGCCAGCAGCAGAGGTGGACAGAATTACAATGAGCAGTTCTTC.

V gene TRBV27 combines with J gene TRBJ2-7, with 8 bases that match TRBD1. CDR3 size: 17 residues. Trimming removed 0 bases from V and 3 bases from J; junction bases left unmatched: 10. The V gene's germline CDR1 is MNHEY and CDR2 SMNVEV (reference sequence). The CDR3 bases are TGTGCCAGCAGTTTATCTCGCACGACAGGGGCTAGCTACGAGCAGTACTTC. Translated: CASSLSRTTGASYEQYF.

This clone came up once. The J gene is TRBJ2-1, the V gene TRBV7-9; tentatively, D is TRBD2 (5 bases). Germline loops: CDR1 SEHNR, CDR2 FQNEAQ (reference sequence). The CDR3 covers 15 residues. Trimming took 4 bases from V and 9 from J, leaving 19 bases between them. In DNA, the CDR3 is TGTGCCAGCAGCTCCGAGGGTTTAATTCGTTCTGAGCAGTTCTTC. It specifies CASSSEGLIRSEQFF.

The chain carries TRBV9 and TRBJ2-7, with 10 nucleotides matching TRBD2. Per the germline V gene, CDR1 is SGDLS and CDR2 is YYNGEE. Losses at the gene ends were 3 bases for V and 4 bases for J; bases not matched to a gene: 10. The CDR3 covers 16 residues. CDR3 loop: CASSESPGLATYEQYF. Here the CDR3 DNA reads TGTGCCAGCAGCGAATCTCCGGGACTAGCGACGTACGAGCAGTACTTC. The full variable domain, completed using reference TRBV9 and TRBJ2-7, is DSGVTQTPKHLITATGQRVTLRCSPRSGDLSVYWYQQSLDQGLQFLIQYYNGEERAKGNILERFSAQQFPDLHSELNLSSLELGDSALYFCASSESPGLATYEQYFGPGTRLTVT.

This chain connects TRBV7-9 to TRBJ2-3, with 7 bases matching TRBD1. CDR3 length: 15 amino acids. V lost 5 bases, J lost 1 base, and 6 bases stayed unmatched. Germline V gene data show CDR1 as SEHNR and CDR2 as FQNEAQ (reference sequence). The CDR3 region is CASSADRDRTDTQYF. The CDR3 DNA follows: TGTGCCAGCAGCGCAGACAGGGACCGCACAGATACGCAGTATTTT.

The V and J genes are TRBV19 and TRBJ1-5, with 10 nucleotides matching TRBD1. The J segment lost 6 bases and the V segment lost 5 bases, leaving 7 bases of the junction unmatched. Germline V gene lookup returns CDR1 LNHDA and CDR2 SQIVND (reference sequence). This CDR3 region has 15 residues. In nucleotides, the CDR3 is TGTGCCAGTAGTCCTCAGACAGGGGGCCTTCAGCCCCAGCATTTT. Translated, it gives CASSPQTGGLQPQHF.

The CDR3 DNA sequence: TGTGCCACCAGCGGAAAAACGGGGAAGGCCGCGGTGGATTCCTACGAGCAGTACTTC. Translated: CATSGKTGKAAVDSYEQYF. The chain combines TRBV15 with TRBJ2-7, with D perhaps TRBD2 (5 bases). In germline, CDR1 is LNHNV, CDR2 YYDKDF (reference sequence). This CDR3 is built from 19 residues. V lost 5 bases, J lost 1 base, and 27 bases lay in between. The complete variable domain, with remaining parts taken from reference TRBV15 and TRBJ2-7, reads DAMVIQNPRYQVTQFGKPVTLSCSQTLNHNVMYWYQQKSSQAPKLLFHYYDKDFNNEADTPDNFQSRRPNTSFCFLDIRSPGLGDTAMYLCATSGKTGKAAVDSYEQYFGPGTRLTVT.

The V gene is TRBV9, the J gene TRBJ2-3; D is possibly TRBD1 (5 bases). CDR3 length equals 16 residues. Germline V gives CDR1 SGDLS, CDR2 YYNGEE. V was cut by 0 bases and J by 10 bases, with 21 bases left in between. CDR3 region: CASSVEEWGVPSAQYF. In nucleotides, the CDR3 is TGTGCCAGCAGCGTAGAGGAGTGGGGCGTCCCCAGTGCGCAGTATTTT.

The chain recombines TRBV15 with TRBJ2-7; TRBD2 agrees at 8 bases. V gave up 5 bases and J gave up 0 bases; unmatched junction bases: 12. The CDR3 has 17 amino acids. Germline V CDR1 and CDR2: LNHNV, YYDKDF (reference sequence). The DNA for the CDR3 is TGTGCCACCAGCCTAACGCGGGACGGGAGGGCCTCCTACGAGCAGTACTTC. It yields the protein CATSLTRDGRASYEQYF.

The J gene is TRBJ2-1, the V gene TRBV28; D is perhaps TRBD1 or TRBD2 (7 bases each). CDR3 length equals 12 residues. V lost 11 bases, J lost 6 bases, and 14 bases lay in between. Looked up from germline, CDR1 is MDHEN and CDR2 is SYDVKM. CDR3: CAWGRGGNEQFF. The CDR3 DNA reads TGTGCCTGGGGCAGGGGGGGCAATGAGCAGTTCTTC.